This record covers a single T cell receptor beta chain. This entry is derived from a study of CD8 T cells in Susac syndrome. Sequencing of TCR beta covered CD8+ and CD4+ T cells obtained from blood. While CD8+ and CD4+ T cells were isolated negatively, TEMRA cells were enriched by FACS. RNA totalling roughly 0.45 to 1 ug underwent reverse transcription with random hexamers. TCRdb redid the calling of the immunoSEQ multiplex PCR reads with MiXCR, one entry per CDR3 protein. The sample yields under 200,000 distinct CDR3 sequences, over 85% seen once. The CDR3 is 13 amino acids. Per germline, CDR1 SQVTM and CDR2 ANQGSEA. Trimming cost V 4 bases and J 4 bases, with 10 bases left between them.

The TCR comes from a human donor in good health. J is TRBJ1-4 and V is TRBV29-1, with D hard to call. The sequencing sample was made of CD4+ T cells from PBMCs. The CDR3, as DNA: TGCAGCGTTGGATTAGGGCTTAATGAAAAACTGTTTTTT. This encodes CSVGLGLNEKLFF.